A single sample gave rise to the 18 T cell receptor beta chains below, sequenced in a study of a mutant IDH1 vaccine in newly diagnosed glioma. TCRdb's table, derived via immunoSEQ multiplex PCR, lists solely in-frame clones and lacks some. The data show 15,000 or so clones, about 95% seen once. The time point denotes: baseline, week 1 (first vaccination visit). The treatment was: pre-vaccination baseline after standard-of-care therapy. The sequenced sample was peripheral blood mononuclear cells (PBMCs), obtained from a glioma patient treated with radiotherapy, temozolomide or both. Receptors were obtained from a woman aged 18-29 years with glioma. Some clones in this sample may be carry-over from other donors' samples.

V usage is TRBV9 and J usage is TRBJ2-7, with 7 bases fitting TRBD1. Trimming cost V 3 bases and J 3 bases; bases outside gene matches: 9. Germline assignment: CDR1 SGDLS and CDR2 YYNGEE. The CDR3 length is 15 residues. The CDR3 DNA reads as TGTGCCAGCAGCGCCGCACCGGGACAGAACTACGAGCAGTACTTC. It is translated as CASSAAPGQNYEQYF.

The chain has TRBV7-8 and TRBJ1-2, with D hard to call. The germline V gene encodes CDR1 SGHVS and CDR2 FQNEAQ. CDR3 length: 12 amino acids. Trimming shortened V by 1 base and J by 9 bases, and 9 bases separated the two germline ends. The CDR3 sequence is CASSLVGASYTF. In DNA, the CDR3 is TGTGCCAGCAGCTTAGTGGGCGCAAGCTACACCTTC.

V and J are TRBV4-1 and TRBJ2-7, with D possibly matching TRBD1 (6 bases). Germline V gene data show CDR1 as MGHRA and CDR2 as YSYEKL. The CDR3 runs to 16 residues. Deletions cut 4 bases from V and 0 bases from J, with 16 bases between. In DNA, the CDR3 is TGCGCCAGCAGCCCTGGGCACGGGACACCCTCCTACGAGCAGTACTTC. Translating it yields CASSPGHGTPSYEQYF.

J is TRBJ1-2 and V is TRBV19; D is possibly TRBD1 (6 bases). With 3 bases removed from V and 2 bases from J, the gap between germline ends came to 13 bases. CDR1 is LNHDA, CDR2 SQIVND, per germline (reference sequence). This CDR3 comprises 15 residues. In nucleotides, the CDR3 is TGTGCCAGTAGTATGGGAACTGGGGGCAACTATGGCTACACCTTC. Translated, it gives CASSMGTGGNYGYTF. Full variable domain (outside the CDR3, taken from reference TRBV19 and TRBJ1-2): DGGITQSPKYLFRKEGQNVTLSCEQNLNHDAMYWYRQDPGQGLRLIYYSQIVNDFQKGDIAEGYSVSREKKESFPLTVTSAQKNPTAFYLCASSMGTGGNYGYTFGSGTRLTVV.

The gene calls are TRBV30 and TRBJ2-1; D not certain. Germline CDR1 and CDR2: GTSNPN and SVGIG (reference sequence). The CDR3 covers 15 residues. The germline V and J ends were trimmed by 0 bases and 7 bases, with 16 bases remaining between them. The CDR3 DNA reads as TGTGCCTGGAGTGTTGGCAGCCACTTCTGGAATGAGCAGTTCTTC. Encoded protein: CAWSVGSHFWNEQFF.

This chain connects TRBV2 to TRBJ2-7, with 9 bases fitting TRBD2. The junction had 2 bases not matched to a gene; V was cut back by 9 bases and J by 2 bases. Per germline, CDR1 SNHLY and CDR2 FYNNEI. CDR3 length: 12 residues. CDR3 coding DNA: TGTGCCAGAGGACTAGCGACCTACGAGCAGTACTTC. Amino acid sequence: CARGLATYEQYF.

The rearrangement links TRBV6-1 to TRBJ2-1; 9 positions agree with TRBD1. The CDR3 totals 17 residues. From germline, CDR1 is MNHNS and CDR2 SASEGT. The J segment lost 8 bases and the V segment lost 2 bases, leaving 13 bases of the junction unmatched. CDR3 in amino acids: CASSESTLIGTGYEQFF. CDR3 coding DNA: TGTGCCAGCAGTGAATCTACTCTGATTGGGACAGGGTATGAGCAGTTCTTC.

This chain links TRBV10-3 with TRBJ2-1; the match to TRBD1 covers 7 bases. The V gene end was trimmed by 0 bases and the J gene end by 2 bases; junction bases not matched to a gene: 1. Germline loops: CDR1 ENHRY, CDR2 SYGVKD. This CDR3 region has 15 residues. In DNA form, the CDR3 reads TGTGCCATCAGTGAGTCAGGGGGCGCCTACAATGAGCAGTTCTTC. Translating gives CAISESGGAYNEQFF.

The V call is TRBV14, the J call TRBJ2-1; 9 bases are a match to TRBD2. The ends lost 5 bases at V and 4 bases at J; junction bases unmatched: 6. CDR1 and CDR2 (germline): SGHDN, FVKESK. The CDR3 sequence is 15 residues long. CDR3 loop: CASSFSSGRYNEQFF. CDR3 nucleotide sequence: TGTGCCAGCAGCTTTAGTAGCGGGAGATACAATGAGCAGTTCTTC.

The chain is built from TRBV5-5 and TRBJ2-7, with TRBD2 matching over 7 bases. After removal of 4 bases from V and 3 bases from J, the junction contained 10 bases not matched to a gene. CDR1 is SGHKS and CDR2 is YYEKEE in the germline V gene (reference sequence). The CDR3 extends over 15 amino acids. The CDR3 sequence: CASSGGRAENYEQYF. Written as DNA, the CDR3 is TGTGCCAGCAGCGGAGGGAGGGCAGAAAACTACGAGCAGTACTTC.

This chain uses TRBV21-1 with TRBJ2-3. TRBV21-1 is flagged as a pseudogene. The CDR3 is 20 amino acids. CDR3 region: CASSKREVGYRGTRTDTQYF. As DNA, the CDR3 is TGTGCCAGCAGCAAAAGAGAAGTAGGTTATCGGGGGACACGCACAGATACGCAGTATTTT.

The chain carries TRBV18 and TRBJ2-1; 12 nucleotides align to TRBD2. Germline V CDR1 and CDR2: KGHSH, LQKENI. V dropped 6 bases and J dropped 2; count of bases not matched to a gene: 5. This CDR3 region has 16 residues. The CDR3 coding sequence is TGTGCCAGCTCCCCTCCTAGCGGGGGGGCCTACAATGAGCAGTTCTTC. It encodes CASSPPSGGAYNEQFF. Full variable domain (missing parts from reference TRBV18 and TRBJ2-1): NAGVMQNPRHLVRRRGQEARLRCSPMKGHSHVYWYRQLPEEGLKFMVYLQKENIIDESGMPKERFSAEFPKEGPSILRIQQVVRGDSAAYFCASSPPSGGAYNEQFFGPGTRLTVL.

V gene TRBV28 combines with J gene TRBJ2-3; D is perhaps TRBD2 (6 bases). CDR1 and CDR2 from the germline V gene are MDHEN and SYDVKM. V was cut by 5 bases and J by 1 base, with 16 bases left in between. The CDR3 totals 16 residues. The CDR3 reads CASSLPPGEGTDTQYF. CDR3 coding DNA: TGTGCCAGCAGTCTCCCCCCCGGGGAGGGCACAGATACGCAGTATTTT.

The CDR3 DNA reads as TGCGCCAGCAGCCAAGATCTTGGTGTCGGGGGCTACAATGAGCAGTTCTTC. Amino acid sequence: CASSQDLGVGGYNEQFF. This chain links TRBV4-1 with TRBJ2-1, with D perhaps TRBD2 (6 bases). The germline V gene encodes CDR1 MGHRA and CDR2 YSYEKL. Trimming took 0 bases from V and 3 from J, leaving 15 bases between them. This CDR3 region has 17 residues.

This chain connects TRBV6-1 to TRBJ2-7; TRBD1 is a possible D gene (5 bases). The CDR3 sequence is 13 residues long. Trimming removed 2 bases from V and 4 bases from J, with 9 bases in between. The V gene's germline CDR1 is MNHNS and CDR2 SASEGT. The CDR3 loop reads CASSENRYYEQYF. The CDR3 coding sequence is TGTGCCAGCAGTGAAAACAGGTATTACGAGCAGTACTTC.

This chain links TRBV7-9 with TRBJ1-1; D remains unclear. Germline V gives CDR1 SEHNR, CDR2 FQNEAQ (reference sequence). The CDR3 loop spans 13 amino acids. Trimming took off 6 bases at V and 2 bases at J, with 10 bases between the two ends. The CDR3 nucleotides read TGTGCCAGCAGGGATCAGCCTAACACTGAAGCTTTCTTT. This encodes CASRDQPNTEAFF.

CDR3 coding DNA: TGTGCCAGCAGTTCCACTCTAGGACAGCCGCCTGGCTACACCTTC. This translates into CASSSTLGQPPGYTF. The rearrangement links TRBV28 to TRBJ1-2, with a weak D call TRBD1 (6 bases). Trimming left V 4 bases short and J 7 bases short, with 19 bases between. The CDR3 is 15 residues long. The V gene's germline CDR1 is MDHEN and CDR2 SYDVKM.

V usage is TRBV6-1 and J usage is TRBJ2-6; D not resolved. Germline CDR1 is MNHNS and CDR2 is SASEGT. The CDR3 runs to 13 residues. The V end was cut by 2 bases, the J end by 1 base, with 0 bases between. This chain's CDR3 is CASSESGANVLTF. The DNA for the CDR3 is TGTGCCAGCAGTGAATCTGGGGCCAACGTCCTGACTTTC.